Listed below are T cell receptor beta chains from one sample, sequenced in a study of blood T cell repertoires in COVID-19. Some clones are missing from TCRdb's copy, which holds only in-frame ones; the method was immunoSEQ multiplex PCR. The data contain 200,000 to 250,000 clones, 75% to 85% of them singletons. Sequencing was carried out using peripheral blood. These receptors all stem from a woman between 65 and 79 years old with COVID-19, enrolled during active disease. CDR3s include the opening cysteine and the closing phenylalanine or tryptophan. The D gene is left open where the match is weak. Clone size is stated in some rows and not others, as once, few, many or a class when expanded.

V gene,clone size,J gene,D gene,CDR3 protein,CDR3 DNA
TRBV11-2,.,TRBJ1-4,.,CASSPFTQYLEKLFF,TGTGCCAGCAGCCCATTCACCCAATACTTAGAAAAACTGTTTTTT
TRBV7-2,.,TRBJ1-1,.,CASSLGQGHTEAFF,TGTGCCAGCAGCTTAGGGCAGGGGCACACTGAAGCTTTCTTT
TRBV19,.,TRBJ2-5,.,CASSMTGETQYF,TGTGCCAGTAGTATGACGGGAGAGACCCAGTACTTC
TRBV6-2/TRBV6-3,once,TRBJ2-3,TRBD1,CASSYFGQGTDTQYF,TGTGCCAGCAGTTACTTCGGACAGGGCACAGATACGCAGTATTTT
TRBV19,.,TRBJ1-3,.,CASSIDAGTGNTIYF,TGTGCCAGTAGTATAGATGCCGGGACTGGAAACACCATATATTTT
TRBV29-1,.,TRBJ2-5,TRBD2,CSGARGVQETQYF,TGCAGCGGGGCTCGGGGGGTTCAAGAGACCCAGTACTTC
TRBV5-1,.,TRBJ2-7,TRBD2,CASSSTSGRAGEQYF,TGCGCCAGCAGCTCGACTAGCGGGAGGGCGGGGGAGCAGTACTTC
TRBV3-1/TRBV3-2,.,TRBJ1-2,.,CASSPSGRGYYGYTF,TGTGCCAGCAGCCCAAGCGGCCGGGGATACTATGGCTACACCTTC
TRBV20-1,.,TRBJ1-1,.,CSAREQIEAFF,TGCAGTGCTAGAGAACAGATAGAAGCTTTCTTT
TRBV2,.,TRBJ2-2,.,CASSDLGLNTGELFF,TGTGCCAGCAGTGATCTGGGACTGAACACCGGGGAGCTGTTTTTT
TRBV4-3,.,TRBJ2-7,.,CASSIEGAGYEQYF,TGCGCCAGCAGCATAGAGGGTGCGGGCTACGAGCAGTACTTC
TRBV5-1,.,TRBJ2-3,TRBD1,CASSLEGQGAADTQYF,TGCGCCAGCAGCTTGGAGGGGCAGGGGGCAGCGGATACGCAGTATTTT
TRBV5-6,few,TRBJ2-7,.,CASSLGAWEQYF,TGTGCCAGCAGCTTGGGGGCGTGGGAGCAGTACTTC
TRBV29-1,.,TRBJ1-4,TRBD1,CSVLGTDNEKLFF,TGCAGCGTTCTCGGGACAGATAATGAAAAACTGTTTTTT
TRBV3-1/TRBV3-2,once,TRBJ1-2,TRBD1,CASSRLDRNYGYTF,TGTGCCAGCAGCCGCCTGGACAGGAACTATGGCTACACCTTC
TRBV4-1,.,TRBJ2-7,TRBD2,CASSQGASGSFYEQYF,TGCGCCAGCAGCCAAGGGGCCAGCGGGAGCTTCTACGAGCAGTACTTC
TRBV3-1/TRBV3-2,.,TRBJ1-2,.,CASSQVASYGYTF,TGTGCCAGCAGCCAAGTGGCATCCTATGGCTACACCTTC
TRBV18,.,TRBJ1-5,.,CASSPAEGTNQPQHF,TGTGCCAGCTCACCGGCGGAGGGGACCAATCAGCCCCAGCATTTT
TRBV7-2,few,TRBJ1-5,.,CASTFLADFNQPQHF,TGTGCCAGCACCTTCTTGGCCGATTTCAATCAGCCCCAGCATTTT
TRBV7-2,.,TRBJ2-1,.,CASSSIGALEAYNEQFF,TGTGCCAGCAGCTCGATTGGGGCCCTCGAGGCCTACAATGAGCAGTTCTTC
TRBV18,.,TRBJ2-2,.,CASSPPWASNTGELFF,TGTGCCAGCTCACCCCCCTGGGCTAGCAACACCGGGGAGCTGTTTTTT
TRBV28,.,TRBJ2-3,TRBD2,CASRPDGSGNRYGTDTQYF,TGTGCCAGCCGGCCTGATGGTAGCGGGAATAGGTACGGCACAGATACGCAGTATTTT
TRBV6-5,.,TRBJ1-1,TRBD1,CASSQRTGHTEAFF,TGTGCCAGCAGTCAGAGGACAGGGCACACTGAAGCTTTCTTT
TRBV7-6,once,TRBJ2-5,.,CASSRGLSQETQYF,TGTGCCAGCAGCAGGGGACTTTCCCAAGAGACCCAGTACTTC
TRBV28,.,TRBJ1-5,TRBD1,CASRVGTVAGKGNQPQHF,TGTGCCAGCAGGGTCGGGACAGTAGCGGGAAAGGGCAATCAGCCCCAGCATTTT
TRBV5-1,few,TRBJ2-1,.,CASSLALGAGVYNEQFF,TGCGCCAGCAGCTTGGCCTTAGGGGCAGGGGTCTACAATGAGCAGTTCTTC
TRBV30,.,TRBJ2-7,.,CAWSVGVSRDEQYF,TGTGCCTGGAGTGTCGGGGTCAGTCGCGACGAGCAGTACTTC
TRBV18,.,TRBJ2-7,.,CASSPASPGNSYEQYF,TGTGCCAGCTCCCCAGCATCCCCAGGCAACTCCTACGAGCAGTACTTC
TRBV28,.,TRBJ1-2,TRBD1,CASSIQGAYGYTF,TGTGCCAGCAGCATTCAGGGGGCCTATGGCTACACCTTC
TRBV27,.,TRBJ1-2,.,CASSSGDYGYTF,TGTGCCAGCAGCTCCGGGGACTATGGCTACACCTTC
TRBV30,once,TRBJ1-2,.,CAWTPYRPNYGYTF,TGTGCCTGGACCCCGTACAGGCCTAACTATGGCTACACCTTC
TRBV6-8,.,TRBJ2-7,TRBD1,CASRGGTGAGYEQYF,TGTGCCAGCAGGGGCGGGACAGGGGCCGGCTACGAGCAGTACTTC
TRBV6-5,.,TRBJ2-3,.,CASNRDTSTTDTQYF,TGTGCCAGTAACAGGGATACAAGTACCACAGATACGCAGTATTTT
TRBV7-2,.,TRBJ1-3,TRBD1,CASSIDRGWSGNTIYF,TGTGCCAGCAGCATAGACAGGGGTTGGTCTGGAAACACCATATATTTT
TRBV5-4,.,TRBJ1-6,TRBD1,CASSLAGGINNSPLHF,TGTGCCAGCAGCTTGGCAGGGGGCATCAATAATTCACCCCTCCACTTT
TRBV29-1,.,TRBJ2-1,.,CSARNRGANRYNEQFF,TGCAGCGCCCGGAACCGGGGGGCGAATCGTTACAATGAGCAGTTCTTC
TRBV24-1,.,TRBJ2-1,TRBD1,CATSDPRGDRGRSEQFF,TGTGCCACCAGTGATCCAAGGGGGGACAGGGGGCGATCTGAGCAGTTCTTC
TRBV5-1,.,TRBJ2-1,.,CASSLEPRDTYNEQFF,TGCGCCAGCAGCTTGGAACCCCGGGACACTTACAATGAGCAGTTCTTC
TRBV2,once,TRBJ2-1,.,CASTNSGSSYNEQFF,TGTGCCAGCACCAATAGCGGATCCTCCTACAATGAGCAGTTCTTC
TRBV14,.,TRBJ1-6,.,CASSQDGRGYNSPLHF,TGTGCCAGCAGCCAAGATGGCAGGGGTTATAATTCACCCCTCCACTTT
TRBV7-2,.,TRBJ2-7,TRBD2,CASSPGTSGTYEQYF,TGTGCCAGCAGCCCTGGGACTAGCGGGACCTACGAGCAGTACTTC
TRBV7-9,.,TRBJ2-7,.,CASSLSQGTFYEQYF,TGTGCCAGCAGCCTCTCCCAGGGCACATTCTACGAGCAGTACTTC
TRBV27,.,TRBJ2-7,TRBD2,CASSLKPSGPYEQYF,TGTGCCAGCAGTTTGAAGCCTAGCGGCCCCTACGAGCAGTACTTC
TRBV11-2,once,TRBJ2-7,.,CASSFSDRSYEQYF,TGTGCCAGCAGCTTCAGTGACAGGTCCTACGAGCAGTACTTC
TRBV7-9,once,TRBJ1-2,.,CASSLGGAATQIYGYTF,TGTGCCAGCAGCTTAGGGGGAGCAGCGACCCAAATCTATGGCTACACCTTC
TRBV19,.,TRBJ1-2,TRBD1,CASSISRARGYGYTF,TGTGCCAGTAGTATCTCTCGGGCCAGGGGGTATGGCTACACCTTC
TRBV7-9,.,TRBJ2-1,TRBD2,CASSLRLAVTYNEQFF,TGTGCCAGCAGCTTAAGACTAGCGGTAACCTACAATGAGCAGTTCTTC
TRBV4-2,.,TRBJ1-5,.,CASSHPQGRNQPQHF,TGTGCCAGCAGCCACCCACAGGGCCGCAATCAGCCCCAGCATTTT
TRBV21-1,.,TRBJ1-3,.,CASKWDIPSSGNTIYF,TGTGCCAGCAAATGGGACATTCCTAGCTCTGGAAACACCATATATTTT
TRBV19,once,TRBJ1-2,TRBD1,CASSPNRGLGYTF,TGTGCCAGTAGTCCGAACAGGGGGCTTGGCTACACCTTC